The 7 T cell receptor beta chains below were found in one sample sequenced in a study of cytomegalovirus exposure and HLA in healthy donors. With 60 Vbeta and 13 Jbeta primers, the PCR was carried out. The assay was immunoSEQ multiplex PCR, and TCRdb's table has in-frame clones only and misses some. This sample carries under 200,000 clones, approximately 81% of them seen once, and the ten largest clones take 0.25% to 0.3%. Material: PBMCs. The receptors stem from a boy aged 5-17 years in good health and CMV-seronegative.

V usage is TRBV6-6 and J usage is TRBJ2-1; TRBD2 is a possible D gene (7 bases). V lost 2 bases to trimming and J lost 8 bases, with 10 bases between them. CDR3 length equals 13 residues. Germline CDR1 and CDR2: MNHNY and SVGAGI (reference sequence). The CDR3 region is CASSYRGGDEQFF. The CDR3 region has the DNA TGTGCCAGCAGTTACAGGGGGGGCGATGAGCAGTTCTTC.

The CDR3 here is CAISEGGRQGGHEQYF. CDR3 bases: TGTGCCATCAGTGAGGGGGGCCGACAGGGTGGTCACGAGCAGTACTTC. The V and J genes are TRBV10-3 and TRBJ2-7; TRBD1 aligns across 7 bases. J lost 5 bases, V lost 2 bases, and 12 bases had no gene match. CDR1 and CDR2 (germline): ENHRY, SYGVKD. CDR3 length: 16 amino acids.

This chain connects TRBV7-3 to TRBJ2-1, with a tentative D call TRBD2 (6 bases). Trimming stripped 5 bases from V and 9 bases from J, with 14 bases between. Germline-derived CDR1 and CDR2 are SGHTA and FQGTGA. The CDR3 is 13 amino acids. The DNA for the CDR3 is TGTGCCAGCAGCATGACCCGGGAGAGTGAGCAGTTCTTC. This encodes CASSMTRESEQFF.

This chain joins TRBV9 and TRBJ1-1; a weak D match, TRBD1 (6 bases). Deletions cut 7 bases from V and 5 bases from J, with 18 bases between. CDR1 is SGDLS, CDR2 YYNGEE, per germline. The CDR3 sequence is 14 residues long. The CDR3, as DNA: TGTGCCAGCGGCGGGCAGGGGTCGGGAACTGAAGCTTTCTTT. This encodes CASGGQGSGTEAFF.

The chain combines TRBV11-2 with TRBJ1-2; no clear D. The CDR3 sequence is 15 residues long. Germline CDR1 reads SGHAT; CDR2 reads FQNNGV. Deletions cut 4 bases from V and 4 bases from J, with 16 bases between. The CDR3 sequence: CASSSMRKELYGYTF. CDR3 sequence (DNA): TGTGCCAGCAGCTCGATGCGGAAGGAGCTCTATGGCTACACCTTC.

This sequence joins TRBV7-9 and TRBJ1-1; no clear D gene. Between the trimmed V and J ends, which lost 1 base and 0 bases, there was a span of 9 bases. This CDR3 has 15 residues. The germline gives CDR1 SEHNR, CDR2 FQNEAQ (reference sequence). Here the CDR3 DNA reads TGTGCCAGCAGCTTAGTTCCGGGATTGAACACTGAAGCTTTCTTT. Its translation: CASSLVPGLNTEAFF.

This clone appeared once. The chain recombines TRBV4-1 with TRBJ2-7; possible D gene TRBD2, 5 bases. The CDR3 is 13 residues long. The germline V gene encodes CDR1 MGHRA and CDR2 YSYEKL. V dropped 4 bases and J dropped 4 bases, with 11 bases sitting between them. Here the CDR3 DNA reads TGCGCCAGCAGCCCCGAGGGCCCTTACGAGCAGTACTTC. Translating it yields CASSPEGPYEQYF.